This T cell receptor (beta chain) originates from a study of blood T cell repertoires in COVID-19. Study background: Samples taken during acute and convalescent COVID-19 were collected in the United States, Italy and Spain. T cells, B-cell-depleted T cells, or PBMCs supplied cDNA or gDNA.

CDR3 length: 21 amino acids. The germline V gene has CDR1 SGHRS and CDR2 YFSETQ. Germline trimming cut 5 bases from V and 6 bases from J; bases unmatched to any gene: 30. In the authors' methods: Scientists estimated how many nucleated cells there were by amplifying reference gene primers. The table came from immunoSEQ multiplex PCR; TCRdb's copy has only in-frame clones and leaves some out. V, J and clone size derive from that table, while D and trimming were established from the DNA sequence. The repertoire includes 250,000 to 300,000 clones, roughly 90% of them detected once, and about 11% sits in the top ten.

This chain uses TRBV5-1 with TRBJ2-3; TRBD2 aligns across 7 bases. Sequenced input: peripheral blood. This TCR derives from a woman aged 25 to 45 with COVID-19, enrolled during active disease. The CDR3 DNA reads TGCGCCAGCAGGCCTCTAATTGGAGGGAGCCTTCTAGCGGTGGGGGAGGATACGCAGTATTTT. Its translation is CASRPLIGGSLLAVGEDTQYF.